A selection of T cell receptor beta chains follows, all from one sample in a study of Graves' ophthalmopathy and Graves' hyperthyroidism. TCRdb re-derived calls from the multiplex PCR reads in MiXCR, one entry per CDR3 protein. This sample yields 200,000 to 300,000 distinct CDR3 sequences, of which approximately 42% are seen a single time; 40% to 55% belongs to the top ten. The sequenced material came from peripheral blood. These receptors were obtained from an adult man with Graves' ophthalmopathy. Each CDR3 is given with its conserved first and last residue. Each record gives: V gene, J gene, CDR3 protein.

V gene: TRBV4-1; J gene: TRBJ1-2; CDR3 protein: CASSSAPTGDYGYTF
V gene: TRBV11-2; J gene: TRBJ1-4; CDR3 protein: CANSHRTAATNEKLFF
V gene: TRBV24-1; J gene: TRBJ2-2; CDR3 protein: CATSDVQGSGELFF
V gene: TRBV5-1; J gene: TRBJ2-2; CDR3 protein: CASSLVAGNTGELFF
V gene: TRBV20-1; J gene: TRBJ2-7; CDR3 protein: CSAREIQGTYEQYF
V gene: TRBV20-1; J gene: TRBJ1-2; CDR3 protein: CSATRRDGPYGYTF
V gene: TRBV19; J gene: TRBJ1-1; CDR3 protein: CASSLGLGWENTEAFF
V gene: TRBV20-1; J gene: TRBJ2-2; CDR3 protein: CSASLNRAGELFF
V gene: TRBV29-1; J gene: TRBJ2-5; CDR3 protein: CSVGTMGQGGETQYF
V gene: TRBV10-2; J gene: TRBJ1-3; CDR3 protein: CASSGTFGNTIYF
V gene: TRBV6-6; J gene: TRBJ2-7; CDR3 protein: CASSYSNWYEQYF
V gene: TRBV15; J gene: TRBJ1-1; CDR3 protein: CATSRDLHINTEAFF
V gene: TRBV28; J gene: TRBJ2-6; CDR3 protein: CASSFREQGEAGANVLTF
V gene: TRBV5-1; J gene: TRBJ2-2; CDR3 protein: CASSPNPTGADTGELFF
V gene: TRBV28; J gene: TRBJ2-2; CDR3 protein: CASSLERGQGGELFF
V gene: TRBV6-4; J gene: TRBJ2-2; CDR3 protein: CASSESGAAEAGELFF
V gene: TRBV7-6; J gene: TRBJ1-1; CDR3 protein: CASSFEGYTEAFF
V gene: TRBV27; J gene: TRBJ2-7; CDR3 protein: CASKGVEQYF
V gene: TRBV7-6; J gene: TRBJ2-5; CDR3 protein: CASSLGDRVQLETQYF
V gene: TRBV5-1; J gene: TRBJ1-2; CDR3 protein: CASSLWGGYGYTF
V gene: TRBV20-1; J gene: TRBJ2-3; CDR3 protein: CSARDQGRGADTQYF
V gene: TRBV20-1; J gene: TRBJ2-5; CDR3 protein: CSARPVGETQYF
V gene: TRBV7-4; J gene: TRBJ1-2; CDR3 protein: CASSLSGGGSGYGYTF
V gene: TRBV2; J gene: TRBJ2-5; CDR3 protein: CASRQGQETQYF
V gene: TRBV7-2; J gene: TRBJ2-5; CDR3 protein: CASSPRGRGTGQYF
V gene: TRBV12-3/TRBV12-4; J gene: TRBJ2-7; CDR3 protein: CASSLESPYEQYF
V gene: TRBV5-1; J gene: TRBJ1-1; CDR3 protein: CASSTGQGGSTEAFF
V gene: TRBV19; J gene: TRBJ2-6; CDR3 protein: CTSSFQLTGGNPGANVLTF
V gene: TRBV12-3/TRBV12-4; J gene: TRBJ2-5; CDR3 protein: CASSPGLNQPQYF
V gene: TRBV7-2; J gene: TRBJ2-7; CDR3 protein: CASSLGLAGLYEQYF
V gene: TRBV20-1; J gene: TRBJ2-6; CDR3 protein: CSAHTGSGANVLTF
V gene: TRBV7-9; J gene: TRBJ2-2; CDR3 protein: CASSAPSEASGYTGELFF
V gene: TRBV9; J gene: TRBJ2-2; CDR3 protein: CASSAPGGDTGELFF
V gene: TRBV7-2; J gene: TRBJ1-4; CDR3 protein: CASSYSKENYEKLFF
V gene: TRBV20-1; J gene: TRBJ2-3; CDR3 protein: CSATAGGTSGTDTQYF
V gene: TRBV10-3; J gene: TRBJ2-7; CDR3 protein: CASSSPFLYRTGEFYEQYF
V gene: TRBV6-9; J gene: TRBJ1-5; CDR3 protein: CASSGGDQPQHF
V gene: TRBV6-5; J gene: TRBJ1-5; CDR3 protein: CASSYSKGGQPQHF
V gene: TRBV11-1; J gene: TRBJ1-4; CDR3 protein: CASSSTGSGEKLFF
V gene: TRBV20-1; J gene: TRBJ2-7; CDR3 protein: CSARDGADPSYEQYF
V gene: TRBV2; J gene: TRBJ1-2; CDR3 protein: CASSTLAGEGGYTF
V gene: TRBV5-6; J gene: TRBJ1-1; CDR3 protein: CASSSGGGTVGTEAFF
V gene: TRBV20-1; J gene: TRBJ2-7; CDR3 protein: CSARTGTVYEQYF
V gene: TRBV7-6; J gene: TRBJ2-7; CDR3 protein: CASSPSGGALGEQYF
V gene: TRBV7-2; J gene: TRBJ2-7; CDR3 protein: CASGGAGGTYEQYF
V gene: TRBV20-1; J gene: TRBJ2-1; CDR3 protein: CSPAAGYNEQFF
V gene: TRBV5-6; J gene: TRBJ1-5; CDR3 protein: CASSLTGYQPQHF
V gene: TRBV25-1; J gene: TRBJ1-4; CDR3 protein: CASSEFQSPQKLFF
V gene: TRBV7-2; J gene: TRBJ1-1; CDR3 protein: CASSLEAGITEAFF
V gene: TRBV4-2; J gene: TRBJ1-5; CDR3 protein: CASSQGVAEGQPQHF
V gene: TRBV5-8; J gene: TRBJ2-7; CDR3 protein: CASSLKFHEQYF
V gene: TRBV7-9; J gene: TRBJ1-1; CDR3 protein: CASRRTGNTEAFF
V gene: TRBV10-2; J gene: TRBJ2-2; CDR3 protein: CASSDRSSGDTGELFF
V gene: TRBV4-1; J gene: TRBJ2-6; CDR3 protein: CASSQVQATGANVLTF